The sequence of this TCR beta chain was determined in a study of glioma-infiltrating T cells. Study-level information: WHO grade II oligodendrogliomas or astrocytomas, plus non-recurrent WHO grade IV glioblastomas, were sampled. Findings of the study overall: CDR3 overlap between tissue and blood was very small. Gliomas, especially low-grade, showed above-expected tissue-blood divergence; non-neoplastic patients showed below.

The V and J ends lost 4 bases and 3 bases respectively, with 7 bases between them. This CDR3 has 12 amino acids. The germline V gene encodes CDR1 DFQATT and CDR2 SNEGSKA (reference sequence). A remark on this clonotype: Its cognate antigen is unknown.

TCR alpha and beta CDR3 regions were amplified from RNA using iRepertoire nested multiplex PCR. One-step reverse transcription and amplification started from around 100-400 ng of tissue mRNA or PBMC total RNA. TCRdb reprocessed the multiplex PCR reads with MiXCR, giving one entry per CDR3 protein. The data show roughly 350,000 distinct CDR3 sequences, about two fifths seen once. The specimen was glioma tissue, nonneoplastic brain tissue, or PBMCs (not recorded which). This clonotype was sampled from a human donor with low-grade glioma or glioblastoma, undergoing nonglioma brain surgery, or in good health (not recorded which). The rearrangement links TRBV20-1 to TRBJ2-1; D is unresolved. In DNA form, the CDR3 reads TGCAGTGCTAACAGCAACTACAATGAGCAGTTCTTC. The encoded protein is CSANSNYNEQFF.